A single T cell receptor (beta chain) is shown here with its context. The CDR3 length is 15 residues. Germline-derived CDR1 and CDR2 are SGHAT and FQNNGV. V dropped 3 bases and J dropped 0 bases, with 12 bases sitting between them. The source of the sample is a study of blood T cell repertoires in COVID-19. Across the study: COVID-19 samples collected from the United States, Italy and Spain covered acute and convalescent phases.

In the original workflow: Counts of nucleated cells, estimated from reference gene primer amplification, were obtained. Here immunoSEQ multiplex PCR was the method, and the copy in TCRdb shows in-frame clones only, minus some. That table is the source of V, J and clone size, and D and trimming were worked out from the DNA. The profile shows roughly 32,000 clones, around 85% of them singletons. The origin of this receptor is a woman at least 80 years old with active or convalescent COVID-19. The chain uses TRBV11-2 and TRBJ2-7, with D possibly TRBD2 on 6 matching bases. The specimen was peripheral blood. As DNA, the CDR3 is TGTGCCAGCAGCTTCAGCTCTAGCGCCTCCTACGAGCAGTACTTC. It encodes CASSFSSSASYEQYF.